This entry lists 30 T cell receptor beta chains sequenced from one sample in a study of cytomegalovirus exposure and HLA in healthy donors. The PCR had 60 Vbeta and 13 Jbeta primers. Libraries were prepared by immunoSEQ multiplex PCR; TCRdb keeps only in-frame clonotypes and omits some of them. The sample lists about 160,000 clones; 84% were seen once. Sequencing was carried out using PBMCs. The receptors were gathered from a man aged 18 to 30 in good health and CMV-seronegative.

This clone was seen a few times. This sequence joins TRBV28 and TRBJ1-2; 7 bases map to TRBD1. CDR1 MDHEN and CDR2 SYDVKM come from the germline V gene. This CDR3 contains 14 residues. The V gene end was trimmed by 7 bases and the J gene end by 7 bases; junction bases not matched to a gene: 12. This CDR3 reads CASTQGDRVTGYTF. The CDR3 nucleotides read TGTGCCAGCACCCAGGGAGACAGGGTGACTGGCTACACCTTC.

This clone was seen only a few times. The chain has TRBV5-1 and TRBJ1-5, with no clear D. Trimming took off 0 bases at V and 6 bases at J, with 10 bases between the two ends. Germline CDR1 and CDR2: SGHRS and YFSETQ. The CDR3 covers 14 residues. The DNA for the CDR3 is TGCGCCAGCAGCTTGGCCCCTAATGGTCAGCCCCAGCATTTT. Its translation: CASSLAPNGQPQHF.

V usage is TRBV30 and J usage is TRBJ1-2; unclear D gene. The CDR3 sequence is 13 residues long. Germline CDR1 and CDR2: GTSNPN and SVGIG (reference sequence). V lost 1 base and J lost 8, with 14 bases in between. CDR3 region: CAWSETVEGGYTF. Here the CDR3 DNA reads TGTGCCTGGAGTGAAACAGTCGAAGGCGGCTACACCTTC.

This chain links TRBV7-9 with TRBJ2-2, with TRBD2 identical over 11 bases. With V trimmed by 11 bases and J by 1 base, 12 bases remained unmatched. Per the germline V gene, CDR1 is SEHNR and CDR2 is FQNEAQ (reference sequence). The CDR3 spans 17 residues. CDR3 protein: CARPALAGDVNTGELFF. CDR3 bases: TGTGCCCGCCCGGCACTAGCGGGGGACGTGAACACCGGGGAGCTGTTTTTT.

J is TRBJ1-5 and V is TRBV15, with TRBD1 as a possible D gene (6 bases). Looked up from germline, CDR1 is LNHNV and CDR2 is YYDKDF (reference sequence). This CDR3 is built from 13 residues. Trimming cost V 4 bases and J 9 bases, with 13 bases left between them. This CDR3 is CATSIAGGPPQHF. CDR3 sequence (DNA): TGTGCCACCAGCATTGCCGGGGGGCCGCCCCAGCATTTT.

CDR3 in amino acids: CASSPTGRRDTEAFF. The CDR3 DNA reads as TGCGCCAGCAGCCCCACGGGCAGGAGGGATACTGAAGCTTTCTTT. This chain connects TRBV5-1 to TRBJ1-1; D unclear. Germline CDR1 SGHRS, CDR2 YFSETQ. The CDR3 totals 15 residues. Deletions cut 4 bases from V and 5 bases from J, with 18 bases between.

This chain uses TRBV5-4 with TRBJ1-1; D call uncertain. With 0 bases removed from V and 0 bases from J, the gap between germline ends came to 6 bases. The CDR3 covers 14 residues. CDR1 is SGHNT, CDR2 YYREEE, per germline (reference sequence). CDR3 sequence (DNA): TGTGCCAGCAGCTTGGCCCTCTTGAACACTGAAGCTTTCTTT. Its protein product is CASSLALLNTEAFF.

The chain employs TRBV4-1 and TRBJ2-2, with a tentative D call TRBD2 (5 bases). This CDR3 has 17 residues. The germline CDR1 and CDR2 sequences are MGHRA and YSYEKL. V lost 0 bases and J 4 bases, leaving 15 bases between the germline ends. CDR3 amino acids: CASSQERVGIPTGELFF. The CDR3 DNA sequence: TGCGCCAGCAGCCAAGAGAGGGTGGGAATCCCCACCGGGGAGCTGTTTTTT.

The V call is TRBV5-1, the J call TRBJ1-2, with 7 bases lining up with TRBD1. The CDR3 runs to 13 residues. Germline V gives CDR1 SGHRS, CDR2 YFSETQ. V was pared by 5 bases and J by 8 bases, with 9 bases of the junction left unmatched. CDR3 DNA: TGCGCCAGCAGTTCCGACAGGGCCGGGGGCTACACCTTC. This gives the protein CASSSDRAGGYTF.

The rearrangement joins TRBV30 to TRBJ2-1; maybe TRBD2 (6 bases). The CDR3 is 11 amino acids. Trimming stripped 7 bases from V and 3 bases from J, with 7 bases between. Germline V gene lookup returns CDR1 GTSNPN and CDR2 SVGIG (reference sequence). The CDR3 loop is CASRGYNEQFF. The CDR3 DNA reads TGTGCCTCGCGGGGCTACAATGAGCAGTTCTTC.

V gene TRBV10-3 combines with J gene TRBJ1-1; 12 bases are shared with TRBD1. V gave up 0 bases and J gave up 11 bases; unmatched junction bases: 25. Germline V gene lookup returns CDR1 ENHRY and CDR2 SYGVKD. The CDR3 is made up of 21 amino acids. The DNA for the CDR3 is TGTGCCATCAGTGAGTCGATTTTAGGGGGTTTACGCCGGGACAGGGGGCACTCGGCTTTCTTT. It codes for CAISESILGGLRRDRGHSAFF.

The chain uses TRBV30 and TRBJ1-6; no reliable D call. The V end was cut by 8 bases, the J end by 4 bases, with 12 bases between. The CDR3 length is 13 residues. Per the germline V gene, CDR1 is GTSNPN and CDR2 is SVGIG (reference sequence). The CDR3 sequence: CARTASYNSPLHF. DNA of the CDR3: TGTGCCCGGACTGCGAGTTATAATTCACCCCTCCACTTT.

The chain recombines TRBV29-1 with TRBJ2-6; TRBD1 matches 9 bases. Germline CDR1 SQVTM, CDR2 ANQGSEA. This CDR3 region has 16 residues. CDR3 in amino acids: CGTGGQGASGANVLTF. DNA for the CDR3: TGCGGCACTGGGGGACAGGGCGCCTCTGGGGCCAACGTCCTGACTTTC.

The chain combines TRBV11-2 with TRBJ2-1; 8 bases fit TRBD2. The CDR3 covers 17 residues. The V gene end was trimmed by 1 base and the J gene end by 7 bases; junction bases not matched to a gene: 12. Germline CDR1 and CDR2: SGHAT and FQNNGV. CDR3 coding DNA: TGTGCCAGCAGCTTAGGTCGAGCGGGAGACTTAGGGAATGAGCAGTTCTTC. It specifies CASSLGRAGDLGNEQFF.

This clone has a handful of counts. The rearrangement uses TRBV5-4 and TRBJ2-2, with 9 bases that match TRBD2. CDR1 and CDR2 (germline): SGHNT, YYREEE (reference sequence). This CDR3 has 16 amino acids. J gave up 5 bases and V 0 bases, and 5 bases lay outside the gene matches. The CDR3 DNA reads as TGTGCCAGCAGCTTGGTTGCGGGGGGGCTTACCGGGGAGCTGTTTTTT. Its translation: CASSLVAGGLTGELFF.

The chain combines TRBV19 with TRBJ2-2, with TRBD2 matching 8 bases. Germline V gives CDR1 LNHDA, CDR2 SQIVND (reference sequence). CDR3 size: 15 residues. Unmatched junction bases numbered 6, after V lost 3 bases and J lost 6 bases. The CDR3 sequence is CASSMGTSVAGELFF. The CDR3 bases are TGTGCCAGTAGTATGGGGACTAGTGTCGCCGGGGAGCTGTTTTTT. The entire variable domain, with the rest obtained from reference TRBV19 and TRBJ2-2, is as follows: DGGITQSPKYLFRKEGQNVTLSCEQNLNHDAMYWYRQDPGQGLRLIYYSQIVNDFQKGDIAEGYSVSREKKESFPLTVTSAQKNPTAFYLCASSMGTSVAGELFFGEGSRLTVL.

This chain joins TRBV7-3 and TRBJ2-5; possibly TRBD2 for D (5 bases). The CDR3 is 12 residues long. Germline CDR1 is SGHTA and CDR2 is FQGTGA. V was trimmed by 9 bases and J by 5 bases, leaving 13 bases between them. CDR3 in amino acids: CASRNPGETQYF. The CDR3 coding sequence is TGTGCCAGTCGAAACCCGGGGGAGACCCAGTACTTC.

V gene TRBV7-9 combines with J gene TRBJ1-1; 10 positions match TRBD1. Germline V lookup: CDR1 SEHNR, CDR2 FQNEAQ (reference sequence). Germline trimming cut 4 bases from V and 12 bases from J; bases unmatched to any gene: 5. The CDR3 length is 12 residues. In DNA, the CDR3 is TGTGCCAGCAGCTCACCGGGACAGGGGTCTTTCTTT. Amino acid sequence: CASSSPGQGSFF.

The chain employs TRBV18 and TRBJ1-3; D call uncertain. The CDR3 is 15 amino acids. The V end was cut by 3 bases, the J end by 0 bases, with 9 bases between. CDR1 and CDR2 (germline): KGHSH, LQKENI. The CDR3 loop is CASSPVYNSGNTIYF. In nucleotides, the CDR3 is TGTGCCAGCTCACCCGTTTACAACTCTGGAAACACCATATATTTT. The whole variable domain, filled in from reference TRBV18 and TRBJ1-3, reads NAGVMQNPRHLVRRRGQEARLRCSPMKGHSHVYWYRQLPEEGLKFMVYLQKENIIDESGMPKERFSAEFPKEGPSILRIQQVVRGDSAAYFCASSPVYNSGNTIYFGEGSWLTVV.

This chain links TRBV7-9 with TRBJ1-4; 12 bases map to TRBD1. V trimming: 5 bases; J trimming: 4 bases; junction bases outside the gene matches: 8. This CDR3 has 17 residues. Germline loops: CDR1 SEHNR, CDR2 FQNEAQ (reference sequence). The CDR3 loop reads CASSPFGTGGNNEKLFF. CDR3 DNA: TGTGCCAGCAGCCCGTTCGGGACAGGGGGCAATAATGAAAAACTGTTTTTT.

CDR3 residues: CASSWSTAGQADEQYF. DNA for the CDR3: TGTGCCAGCAGTTGGTCGACCGCGGGACAGGCAGACGAGCAGTACTTC. The V and J genes are TRBV28 and TRBJ2-7; TRBD1 agrees at 8 bases. The CDR3 length is 16 residues. From germline, CDR1 is MDHEN and CDR2 SYDVKM. The V gene end was trimmed by 4 bases and the J gene end by 5 bases; junction bases not matched to a gene: 13.

The sample holds a few counts of this clone. This sequence joins TRBV4-3 and TRBJ2-7, with D possibly TRBD2 on 6 matching bases. V was trimmed by 0 bases and J by 4 bases, leaving 7 bases between them. CDR1 LGHNA and CDR2 YSLEER come from the germline V gene. This CDR3 contains 13 residues. CDR3 region: CASSQDREYEQYF. The CDR3 DNA is TGCGCCAGCAGCCAAGATCGGGAGTACGAGCAGTACTTC.

This chain connects TRBV25-1 to TRBJ1-2; 7 nucleotides align to TRBD1. This CDR3 is 12 amino acids long. The junction had 6 bases not matched to a gene; V was cut back by 6 bases and J by 8 bases. Germline loops: CDR1 MGHDK, CDR2 SYGVNS. This chain's CDR3 is CASRGGSGGYTF. The CDR3 DNA sequence: TGTGCCAGCAGAGGGGGCAGCGGCGGCTACACCTTC.

V gene TRBV28 combines with J gene TRBJ2-7, with TRBD1 identical over 9 bases. The length of the CDR3 is 14 residues. The ends lost 6 bases at V and 4 bases at J; junction bases unmatched: 7. The germline V gene has CDR1 MDHEN and CDR2 SYDVKM. CDR3 coding DNA: TGTGCCAGCAGGACTACGGACAGGGGTTACGAGCAGTACTTC. Translated: CASRTTDRGYEQYF.

The V and J genes are TRBV6-4 and TRBJ1-1; perhaps TRBD1 as D (6 bases). The CDR3 contains 14 residues. V was pared by 6 bases and J by 3 bases, with 14 bases between. Germline-derived CDR1 and CDR2 are MRHNA and SNTAGT. The CDR3 DNA follows: TGTGCCAGCAGCAGACAGGCCGAGGACACTGAAGCTTTCTTT. This codes for CASSRQAEDTEAFF.

The chain is built from TRBV6-5 and TRBJ2-1; TRBD1 agrees at 7 bases. Trimming at V came to 6 bases and at J to 3 bases, leaving 5 bases not matched to a gene. This CDR3 is 14 amino acids long. CDR1 is MNHEY, CDR2 SVGAGI, per germline. The CDR3 bases are TGTGCCAGCAGGCCACAGGGGCGCTACAATGAGCAGTTCTTC. It translates to CASRPQGRYNEQFF.

This chain links TRBV27 with TRBJ1-2, with D possibly being TRBD1 (6 bases). From germline, CDR1 is MNHEY and CDR2 SMNVEV (reference sequence). V gave up 5 bases and J gave up 5 bases, with 9 bases separating them. This CDR3 has 12 amino acids. The CDR3: CASSATGYGYTF. The CDR3 nucleotides read TGTGCCAGCAGTGCGACAGGATATGGCTACACCTTC.

CDR3 sequence: CASSSRTGPGDSYEQYF. CDR3 bases: TGTGCCAGCAGTTCCCGGACAGGGCCAGGGGACTCCTACGAGCAGTACTTC. V is TRBV28 and J is TRBJ2-7; TRBD1 matches at 8 bases. V lost 4 bases and J lost 0; bases outside the gene matches: 11. The CDR3 has 17 residues. In germline, CDR1 is MDHEN, CDR2 SYDVKM.

The chain joins TRBV7-6 to TRBJ2-2, with no clear D. This CDR3 has 15 residues. The germline gives CDR1 SGHVS, CDR2 FNYEAQ. The germline V and J ends were trimmed by 6 bases and 3 bases, with 14 bases remaining between them. The CDR3 DNA sequence: TGTGCCAGCAGTTCACCAACGACTGACACCGGGGAGCTGTTTTTT. Translation: CASSSPTTDTGELFF. Looking up the rest from reference TRBV7-6 and TRBJ2-2 gives the full variable domain: GAGVSQSPRYKVTKRGQDVALRCDPISGHVSLYWYRQALGQGPEFLTYFNYEAQQDKSGLPNDRFSAERPEGSISTLTIQRTEQRDSAMYRCASSSPTTDTGELFFGEGSRLTVL.

This sequence joins TRBV5-6 and TRBJ1-2; 7 bases are shared with TRBD1. Germline CDR1 and CDR2: SGHDT and YYEEEE. Trimming at V came to 4 bases and at J to 2 bases, leaving 11 bases not matched to a gene. The CDR3 is 16 amino acids. The CDR3 nucleotides are TGTGCCAGCAGCCCTTGGAGGGGGCCCCCGAACTATGGCTACACCTTC. This translates into CASSPWRGPPNYGYTF.